This T cell receptor beta chain was obtained from a study of T cell responses to AZD1222 COVID-19 vaccine. Looking at the study overall: Second-dose schedules of about 4 or about 12 weeks were combined.

Comment on this clone: Its specificity is unknown.

Regarding the study as a whole: In a largely white British group with more females than males, clonal diversity was possibly underestimated.

Some clones are missing from TCRdb's copy, which holds only in-frame ones; the method was immunoSEQ multiplex PCR. This table has under 150,000 clones, 92% appearing once. The CDR3 contains 14 residues. The germline V gene has CDR1 SGHRS and CDR2 YFSETQ. V dropped 4 bases and J dropped 9; count of bases not matched to a gene: 5. This chain connects TRBV5-1 to TRBJ1-6, with TRBD1 identical over 9 bases. This clonotype was obtained from an adult in good health. The sequencing here drew on peripheral blood, taken on day 0 of AZD1222 vaccination. This chain's CDR3 is CASSVDRGGSPLHF. The CDR3 nucleotides are TGCGCCAGCAGCGTGGACAGGGGTGGTTCACCCCTCCACTTT.